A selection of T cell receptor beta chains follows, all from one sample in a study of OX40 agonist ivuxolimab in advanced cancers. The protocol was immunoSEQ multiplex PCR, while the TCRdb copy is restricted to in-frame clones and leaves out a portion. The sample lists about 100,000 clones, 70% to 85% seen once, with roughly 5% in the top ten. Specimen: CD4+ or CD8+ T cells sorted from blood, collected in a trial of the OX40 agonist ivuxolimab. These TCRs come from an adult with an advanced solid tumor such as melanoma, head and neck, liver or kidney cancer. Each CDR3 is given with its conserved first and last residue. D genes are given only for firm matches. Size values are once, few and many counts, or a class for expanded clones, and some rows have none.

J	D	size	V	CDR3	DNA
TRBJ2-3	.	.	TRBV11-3	CASSPSGVRGADTQYF	TGTGCCAGCAGCCCTAGCGGAGTCAGGGGCGCAGATACGCAGTATTTT
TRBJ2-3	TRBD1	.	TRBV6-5	CASSYRDRGLDTQYF	TGTGCCAGCAGTTACCGGGACAGGGGGCTAGATACGCAGTATTTT
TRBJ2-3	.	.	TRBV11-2	CASSLRHRAFTDTQYF	TGTGCCAGCAGCTTACGACACAGGGCATTCACAGATACGCAGTATTTT
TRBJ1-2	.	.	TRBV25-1	CASSEPGRPGYTF	TGTGCCAGCAGTGAACCAGGGCGCCCTGGCTACACCTTC
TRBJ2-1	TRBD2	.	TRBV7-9	CASSLGLAGLYNEQFF	TGTGCCAGCAGCTTAGGACTAGCGGGACTTTACAATGAGCAGTTCTTC
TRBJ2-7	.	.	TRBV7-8	CASSPYRGGSYEQYF	TGTGCCAGCAGCCCTTACCGTGGCGGCTCCTACGAGCAGTACTTC
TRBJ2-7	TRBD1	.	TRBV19	CASSRQGYSYEQYF	TGTGCCAGTAGCCGACAGGGTTACTCCTACGAGCAGTACTTC
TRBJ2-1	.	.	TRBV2	CASTRRVAGYNEQFF	TGTGCCAGCACGCGCAGGGTGGCTGGGTACAATGAGCAGTTCTTC
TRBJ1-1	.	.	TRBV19	CASSINFRISEAFF	TGTGCCAGTAGTATAAATTTCCGAATTTCGGAAGCTTTCTTT
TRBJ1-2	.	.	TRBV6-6	CASSTQSNYGYTF	TGTGCCAGCAGCACCCAGAGTAACTATGGCTACACCTTC
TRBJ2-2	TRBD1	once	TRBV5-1	CASSLDRGSTGELFF	TGCGCCAGCAGCTTGGACAGGGGATCCACCGGGGAGCTGTTTTTT
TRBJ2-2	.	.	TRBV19	CASSQGGVTGELFF	TGTGCCAGTAGTCAGGGAGGCGTCACCGGGGAGCTGTTTTTT
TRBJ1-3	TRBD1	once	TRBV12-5	CVSAAGGFGNTIYF	TGTGTTAGTGCCGCAGGGGGCTTCGGAAACACCATATATTTT
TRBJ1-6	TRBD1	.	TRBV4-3	CASSQVGQAYSPLHF	TGCGCCAGCAGCCAAGTGGGACAGGCTTATTCACCCCTCCACTTT
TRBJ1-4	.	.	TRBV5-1	CASSTGRAKGPATNEKLFF	TGCGCCAGCAGCACGGGACGTGCGAAGGGACCTGCAACTAATGAAAAACTGTTTTTT
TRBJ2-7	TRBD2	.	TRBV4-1	CASSQEGLAGSYEQYF	TGCGCCAGCAGCCAAGAGGGACTAGCGGGGTCCTACGAGCAGTACTTC
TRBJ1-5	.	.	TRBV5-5	CASSLAPGQPQHF	TGTGCCAGCAGCTTGGCCCCGGGGCAGCCCCAGCATTTT
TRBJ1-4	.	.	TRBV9	CASSPPVGRGEKLFF	TGTGCCAGCAGCCCCCCGGTAGGGAGAGGCGAAAAACTGTTTTTT
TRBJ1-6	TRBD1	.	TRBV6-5	CASRRTGALDSPLHF	TGTGCCAGCAGGCGCACAGGGGCTTTAGACTCACCCCTCCACTTT
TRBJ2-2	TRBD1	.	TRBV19	CASKGQGANGELFF	TGTGCCAGTAAGGGACAGGGGGCTAACGGGGAGCTGTTTTTT
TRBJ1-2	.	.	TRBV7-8	CASSLAVGGNYGYTF	TGTGCCAGCAGCTTAGCGGTCGGCGGCAACTATGGCTACACCTTC
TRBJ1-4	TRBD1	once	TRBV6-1	CASRLQGGDEKLFF	TGTGCCAGCAGGCTACAGGGGGGTGATGAAAAACTGTTTTTT
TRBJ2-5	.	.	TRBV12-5	CASGPTPLAETQYF	TGTGCTAGTGGTCCCACCCCCCTAGCTGAGACCCAGTACTTC
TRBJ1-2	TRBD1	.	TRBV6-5	CASSDRGRLYGYTF	TGTGCCAGCAGTGACAGGGGGCGCCTCTATGGCTACACCTTC
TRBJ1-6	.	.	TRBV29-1	CSVEGGQGHNSPLHF	TGCAGCGTTGAAGGAGGGCAGGGGCATAATTCACCCCTCCACTTT
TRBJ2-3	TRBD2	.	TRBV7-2	CASSLDGRGSDTQYF	TGTGCCAGCAGCTTAGACGGGAGGGGCTCAGATACGCAGTATTTT
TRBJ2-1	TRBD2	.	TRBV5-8	CASSLGSGGRDEQFF	TGTGCCAGCAGCTTGGGTAGCGGGGGCAGAGATGAGCAGTTCTTC
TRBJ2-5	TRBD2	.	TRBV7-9	CASSSGTSGVQETQYF	TGTGCCAGCAGCAGCGGGACTAGCGGAGTACAAGAGACCCAGTACTTC
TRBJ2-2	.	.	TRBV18	CASSPPAPWTGELFF	TGTGCCAGCTCACCACCTGCTCCCTGGACCGGGGAGCTGTTTTTT
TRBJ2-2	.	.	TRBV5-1	CASSLAGVGTTQNTGELFF	TGCGCCAGCAGCTTGGCTGGAGTTGGGACCACTCAAAACACCGGGGAGCTGTTTTTT
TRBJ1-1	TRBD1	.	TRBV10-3	CAISEYSTGVGTEAFF	TGTGCCATCAGTGAGTACTCAACAGGGGTAGGCACTGAAGCTTTCTTT
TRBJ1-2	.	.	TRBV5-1	CASSLAGDYGYTF	TGCGCCAGCAGCTTGGCGGGGGACTATGGCTACACCTTC
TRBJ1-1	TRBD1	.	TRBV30	CAWGQGAVGAFF	TGTGCCTGGGGACAGGGGGCGGTGGGAGCTTTCTTT
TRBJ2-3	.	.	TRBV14	CASSQGTRNTDTQYF	TGTGCCAGCAGCCAAGGTACCAGGAACACAGATACGCAGTATTTT
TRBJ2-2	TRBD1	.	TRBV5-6	CASSLGGQYGELFF	TGTGCCAGCAGCTTAGGGGGCCAGTACGGGGAGCTGTTTTTT
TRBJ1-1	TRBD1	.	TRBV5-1	CASSLGQGRGNTEAFF	TGCGCCAGCAGCTTGGGACAGGGGCGTGGGAACACTGAAGCTTTCTTT
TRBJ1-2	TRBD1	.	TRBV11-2	CASSPGTGGGGYTF	TGTGCCAGCAGCCCAGGGACAGGGGGAGGTGGCTACACCTTC
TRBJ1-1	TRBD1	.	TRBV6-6	CASSFGTGDLYAEAFF	TGTGCCAGCAGTTTTGGGACAGGGGATTTATACGCTGAAGCTTTCTTT
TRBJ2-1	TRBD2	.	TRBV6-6	CATLGGGGSYNEQFF	TGTGCCACCCTCGGCGGCGGGGGATCCTACAATGAGCAGTTCTTC
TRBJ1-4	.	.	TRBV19	CASSPAGQYNEKLFF	TGTGCCAGTAGTCCCGCCGGACAGTATAATGAAAAACTGTTTTTT
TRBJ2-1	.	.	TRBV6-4	CASSDEGGPYNEQFF	TGTGCCAGCAGTGACGAGGGGGGGCCATACAATGAGCAGTTCTTC
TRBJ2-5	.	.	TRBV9	CASSVGGLETQYF	TGTGCCAGCAGCGTTGGGGGGTTGGAGACCCAGTACTTC